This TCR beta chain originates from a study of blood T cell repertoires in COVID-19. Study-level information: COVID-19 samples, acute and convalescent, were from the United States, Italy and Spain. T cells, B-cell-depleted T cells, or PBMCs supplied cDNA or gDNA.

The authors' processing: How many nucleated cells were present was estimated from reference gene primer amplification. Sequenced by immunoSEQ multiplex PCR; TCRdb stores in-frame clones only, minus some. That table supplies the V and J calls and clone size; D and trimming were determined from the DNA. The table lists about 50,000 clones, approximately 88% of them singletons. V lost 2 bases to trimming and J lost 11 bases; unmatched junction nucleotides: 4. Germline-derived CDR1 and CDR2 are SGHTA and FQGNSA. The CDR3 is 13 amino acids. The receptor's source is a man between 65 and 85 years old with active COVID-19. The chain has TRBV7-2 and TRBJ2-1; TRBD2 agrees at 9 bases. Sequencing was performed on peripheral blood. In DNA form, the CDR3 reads TGTGCCAGCAGCTTACTAGCGGGAACTAAGCAGTTCTTC. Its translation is CASSLLAGTKQFF.